This T cell receptor beta chain was found in a study of blood T cells in healthy people across ages. Study outcomes and limitations: There were more naive CD4+ cells and higher diversity in long-lived donors than in aged donors.

It was with a sample-barcoded 5' primer and a J-beta primer mix that a second PCR of roughly 6 to 12 cycles was run. TCRdb redid the calling of the 5' RACE reads with MiXCR, one entry per CDR3 protein. The sample lists approximately 1,700,000 distinct CDR3 sequences; around 40% were seen once. This clonotype has a count of ten or more. Antigen specificity is unknown. Germline CDR1 SGHKS, CDR2 YYEKEE (reference sequence). CDR3 length: 15 amino acids. V was pared by 0 bases and J by 2 bases, with 12 bases between. Collection of 8.5 to 10 milliliters of peripheral blood was performed for each donor. The rearrangement uses TRBV5-5 and TRBJ2-7; D gene unclear. The material sequenced was blood. This clonotype was obtained from a human donor in good health. CDR3 DNA sequence: TGTGCCAGCAGCTTGGACCACTTAACTACCTACGAGCAGTACTTC. This gives the protein CASSLDHLTTYEQYF.